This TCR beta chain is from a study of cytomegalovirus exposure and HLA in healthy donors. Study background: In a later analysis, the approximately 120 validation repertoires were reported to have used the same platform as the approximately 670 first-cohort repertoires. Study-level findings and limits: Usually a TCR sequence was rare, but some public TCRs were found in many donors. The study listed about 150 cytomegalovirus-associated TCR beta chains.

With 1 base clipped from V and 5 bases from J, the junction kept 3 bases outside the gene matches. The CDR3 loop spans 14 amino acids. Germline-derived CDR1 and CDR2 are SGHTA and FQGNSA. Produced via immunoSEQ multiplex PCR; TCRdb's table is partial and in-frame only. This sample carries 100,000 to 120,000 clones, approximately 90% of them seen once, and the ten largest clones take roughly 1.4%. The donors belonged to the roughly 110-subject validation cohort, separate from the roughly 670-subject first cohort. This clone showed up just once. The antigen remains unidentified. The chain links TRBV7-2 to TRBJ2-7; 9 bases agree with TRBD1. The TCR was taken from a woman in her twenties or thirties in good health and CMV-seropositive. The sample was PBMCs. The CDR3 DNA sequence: TGTGCCAGCAGCTTAGACAGGGGGCCAGACGAGCAGTACTTC. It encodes CASSLDRGPDEQYF.